This T cell receptor beta chain was documented in a study of control samples from healthy donors and cancer patients. Profiled with immunoSEQ multiplex PCR; TCRdb holds only in-frame clones, not every one. This table has approximately 30,000 clones, roughly 94% appearing once. Germline V gene lookup returns CDR1 SGHDN and CDR2 FVKESK. This CDR3 spans 11 amino acids. Trimming stripped 3 bases from V and 8 bases from J, with 4 bases between. The specimen sequenced was blood. The sequence came from a man in his sixties in good health. The chain combines TRBV14 with TRBJ1-4; no clear D. CDR3 sequence (DNA): TGTGCCAGCAGCCAGGAGGAAAAACTGTTTTTT. This encodes CASSQEEKLFF.